Given below is one TCR beta chain in context. This specimen belongs to a study of cytomegalovirus exposure and HLA in healthy donors. PCR involved 60 Vbeta and 13 Jbeta primers. Repertoires were generated with immunoSEQ multiplex PCR, while TCRdb's copy carries only in-frame clones and drops some. The sample has over 150,000 clones, approximately 85% seen once. Germline CDR1 and CDR2: MGHDK and SYGVNS. There are 14 residues in the CDR3. V lost 8 bases to trimming and J lost 4 bases; unmatched junction nucleotides: 6. The sample was PBMCs. This TCR derives from a middle-aged man in good health and CMV-seropositive. The chain carries TRBV25-1 and TRBJ2-2, with TRBD2 matching over 8 bases. CDR3 in amino acids: CASQGLDFTGELFF. The DNA for the CDR3 is TGTGCCAGCCAGGGACTAGACTTCACCGGGGAGCTGTTTTTT.